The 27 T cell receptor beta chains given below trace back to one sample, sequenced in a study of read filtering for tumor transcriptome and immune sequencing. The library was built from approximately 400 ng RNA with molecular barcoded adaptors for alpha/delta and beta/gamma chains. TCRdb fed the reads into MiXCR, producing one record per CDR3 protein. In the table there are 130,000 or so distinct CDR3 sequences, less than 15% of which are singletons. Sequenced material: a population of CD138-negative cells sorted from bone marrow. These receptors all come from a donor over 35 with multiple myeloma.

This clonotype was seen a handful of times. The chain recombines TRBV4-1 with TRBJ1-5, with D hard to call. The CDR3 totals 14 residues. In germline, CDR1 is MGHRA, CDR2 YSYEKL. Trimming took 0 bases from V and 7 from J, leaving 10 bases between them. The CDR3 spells CASSQESRVQPQHF. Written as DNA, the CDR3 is TGCGCCAGCAGCCAAGAGTCACGGGTCCAGCCCCAGCATTTT.

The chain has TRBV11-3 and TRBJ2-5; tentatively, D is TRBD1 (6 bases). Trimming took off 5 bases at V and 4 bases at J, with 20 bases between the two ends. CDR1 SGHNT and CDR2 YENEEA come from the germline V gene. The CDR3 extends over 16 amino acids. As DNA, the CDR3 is TGTGCCAGCAGCCCGACCACGGCAGGGGTCTTAGAGACCCAGTACTTC. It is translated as CASSPTTAGVLETQYF.

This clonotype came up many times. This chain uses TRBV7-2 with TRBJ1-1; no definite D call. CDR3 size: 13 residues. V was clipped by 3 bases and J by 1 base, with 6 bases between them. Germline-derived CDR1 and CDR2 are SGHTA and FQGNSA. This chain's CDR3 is CASSFVGNTEAFF. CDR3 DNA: TGTGCCAGCAGCTTCGTAGGGAACACTGAAGCTTTCTTT.

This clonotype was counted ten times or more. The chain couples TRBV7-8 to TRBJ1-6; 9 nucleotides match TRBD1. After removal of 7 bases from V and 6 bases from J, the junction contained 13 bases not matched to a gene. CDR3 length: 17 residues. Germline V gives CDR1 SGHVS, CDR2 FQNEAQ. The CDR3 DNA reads TGTGCCAGCAACTTTCTAGTCCCGGGACAGGGTAATTCACCCCTCCACTTT. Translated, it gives CASNFLVPGQGNSPLHF.

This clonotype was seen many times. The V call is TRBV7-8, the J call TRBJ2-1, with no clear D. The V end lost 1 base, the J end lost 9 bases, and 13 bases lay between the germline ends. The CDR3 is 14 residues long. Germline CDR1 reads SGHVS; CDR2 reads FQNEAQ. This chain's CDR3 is CASSLGLGMGEQFF. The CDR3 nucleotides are TGTGCCAGCAGCTTAGGGCTAGGGATGGGTGAGCAGTTCTTC.

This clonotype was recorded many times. CDR3 protein: CSVEGQELYNEQFF. The DNA for the CDR3 is TGCAGCGTTGAAGGACAGGAACTATACAATGAGCAGTTCTTC. This rearrangement joins TRBV29-1 to TRBJ2-1; TRBD1 might be the D (6 bases). CDR3 length equals 14 residues. Germline values: CDR1 SQVTM, CDR2 ANQGSEA. V lost 1 base, J lost 4 bases, and 11 bases lay in between.

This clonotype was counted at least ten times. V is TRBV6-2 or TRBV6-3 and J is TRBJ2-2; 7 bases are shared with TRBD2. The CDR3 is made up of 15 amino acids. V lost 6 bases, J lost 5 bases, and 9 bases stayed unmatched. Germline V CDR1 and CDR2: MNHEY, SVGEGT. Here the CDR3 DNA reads TGTGCCAGCAGCCCACGGGAGGCAAGGACCGGGGAGCTGTTTTTT. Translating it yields CASSPREARTGELFF.

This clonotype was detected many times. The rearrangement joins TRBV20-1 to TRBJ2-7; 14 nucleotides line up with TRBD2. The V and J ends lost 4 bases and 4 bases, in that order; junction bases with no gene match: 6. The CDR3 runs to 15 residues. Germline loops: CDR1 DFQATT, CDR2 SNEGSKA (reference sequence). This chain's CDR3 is CSAIAGTSGSYEQYF. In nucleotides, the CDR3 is TGCAGTGCTATCGCTGGGACTAGCGGGAGTTACGAGCAGTACTTC.

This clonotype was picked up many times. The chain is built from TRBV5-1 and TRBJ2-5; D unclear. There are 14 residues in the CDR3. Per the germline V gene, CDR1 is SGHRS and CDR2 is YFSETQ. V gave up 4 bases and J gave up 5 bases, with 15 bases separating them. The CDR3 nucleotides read TGCGCCAGCAGCCCCCCTGAACTGTTGGAGACCCAGTACTTC. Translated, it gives CASSPPELLETQYF.

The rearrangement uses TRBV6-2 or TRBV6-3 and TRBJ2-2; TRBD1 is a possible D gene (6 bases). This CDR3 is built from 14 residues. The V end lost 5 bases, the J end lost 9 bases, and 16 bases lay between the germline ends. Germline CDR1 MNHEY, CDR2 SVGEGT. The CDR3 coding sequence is TGTGCCAGCAGTCTCCCCAGGGGAACTTGGGAGCTGTTTTTT. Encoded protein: CASSLPRGTWELFF.

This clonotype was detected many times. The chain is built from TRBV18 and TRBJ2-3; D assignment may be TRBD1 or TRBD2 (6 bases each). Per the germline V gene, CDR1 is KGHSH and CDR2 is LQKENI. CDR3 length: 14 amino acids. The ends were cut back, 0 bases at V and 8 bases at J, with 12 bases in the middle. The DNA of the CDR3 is TGTGCCAGCTCACCACCGGCCGGAGGGGGTACGCAGTATTTT. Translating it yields CASSPPAGGGTQYF.

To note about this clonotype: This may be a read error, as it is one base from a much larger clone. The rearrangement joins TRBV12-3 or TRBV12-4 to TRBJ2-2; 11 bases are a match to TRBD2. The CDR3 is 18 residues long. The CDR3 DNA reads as TGTGCCAGCACCCCGGTACTAGCGGGAGAGGCGAACACCGGGGGGCTGTTTTTT. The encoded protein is CASTPVLAGEANTGGLFF.

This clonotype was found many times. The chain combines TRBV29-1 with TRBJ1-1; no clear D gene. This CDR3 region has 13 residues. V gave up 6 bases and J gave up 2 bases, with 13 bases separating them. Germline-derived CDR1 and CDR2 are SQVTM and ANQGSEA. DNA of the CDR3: TGCAGCGTCCAAATCCGGTACAACACTGAAGCTTTCTTT. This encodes CSVQIRYNTEAFF.

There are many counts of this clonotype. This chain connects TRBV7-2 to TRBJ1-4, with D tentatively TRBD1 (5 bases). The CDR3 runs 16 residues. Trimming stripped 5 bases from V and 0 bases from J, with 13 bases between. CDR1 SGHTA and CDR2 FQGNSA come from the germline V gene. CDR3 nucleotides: TGTGCCAGCAGCCGCGGGACCTTTGCAACTAATGAAAAACTGTTTTTT. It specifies CASSRGTFATNEKLFF.

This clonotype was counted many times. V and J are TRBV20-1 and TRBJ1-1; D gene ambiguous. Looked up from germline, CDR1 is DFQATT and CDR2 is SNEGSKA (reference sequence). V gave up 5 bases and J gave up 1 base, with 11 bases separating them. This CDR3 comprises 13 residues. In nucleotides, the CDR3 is TGCAGTGCTGGGGAAAAAGAGAACACTGAAGCTTTCTTT. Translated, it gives CSAGEKENTEAFF.

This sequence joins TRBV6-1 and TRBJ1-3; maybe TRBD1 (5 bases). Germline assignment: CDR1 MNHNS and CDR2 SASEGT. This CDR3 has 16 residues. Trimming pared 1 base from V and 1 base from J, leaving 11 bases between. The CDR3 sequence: CASSEGQWLSGNTIYF. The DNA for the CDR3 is TGTGCCAGCAGTGAAGGACAGTGGCTTTCTGGAAACACCATATATTTT.

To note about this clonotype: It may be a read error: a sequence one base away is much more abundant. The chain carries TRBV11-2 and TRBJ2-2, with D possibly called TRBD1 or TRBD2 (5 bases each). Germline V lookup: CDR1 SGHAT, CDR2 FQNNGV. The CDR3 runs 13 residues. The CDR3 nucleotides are TGTGCCAGCAGCATCCCGGGGCCCGGGGAGCTGCTTTTT. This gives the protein CASSIPGPGELLF.

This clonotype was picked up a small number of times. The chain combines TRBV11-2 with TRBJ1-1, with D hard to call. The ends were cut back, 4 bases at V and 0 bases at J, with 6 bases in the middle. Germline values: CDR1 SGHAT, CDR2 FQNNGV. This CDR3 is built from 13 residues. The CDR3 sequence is CASSSSLNTEAFF. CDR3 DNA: TGTGCCAGCAGCTCATCTTTGAACACTGAAGCTTTCTTT. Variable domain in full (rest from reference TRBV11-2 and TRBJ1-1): EAGVAQSPRYKIIEKRQSVAFWCNPISGHATLYWYQQILGQGPKLLIQFQNNGVVDDSQLPKDRFSAERLKGVDSTLKIQPAKLEDSAVYLCASSSSLNTEAFFGQGTRLTVV.

The CDR3 region is CASSLRSGGMNTEAFF. DNA for the CDR3: TGTGCCAGCAGCTTGAGGTCAGGCGGGATGAACACTGAAGCTTTCTTT. This chain uses TRBV5-6 with TRBJ1-1, with D unresolved. V was cut by 1 base and J by 0 bases, with 13 bases left in between. CDR1 SGHDT and CDR2 YYEEEE come from the germline V gene. The CDR3 is 16 residues long.

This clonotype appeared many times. CDR3 sequence: CATSRVRGGNQPQHF. The CDR3 DNA follows: TGTGCCACCAGCAGAGTCCGGGGGGGCAATCAGCCCCAGCATTTT. This chain connects TRBV15 to TRBJ1-5; D perhaps matches TRBD1 (5 bases). Trimming shortened V by 1 base and J by 2 bases, and 9 bases separated the two germline ends. The CDR3 contains 15 residues. Germline lookup yields CDR1 LNHNV and CDR2 YYDKDF (reference sequence).

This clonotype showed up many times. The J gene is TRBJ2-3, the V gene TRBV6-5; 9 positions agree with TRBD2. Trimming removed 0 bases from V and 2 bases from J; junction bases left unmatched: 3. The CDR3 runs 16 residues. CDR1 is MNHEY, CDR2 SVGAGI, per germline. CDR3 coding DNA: TGTGCCAGCAGTTACTCTCTAGCGGGGTTCACAGATACGCAGTATTTT. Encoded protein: CASSYSLAGFTDTQYF.

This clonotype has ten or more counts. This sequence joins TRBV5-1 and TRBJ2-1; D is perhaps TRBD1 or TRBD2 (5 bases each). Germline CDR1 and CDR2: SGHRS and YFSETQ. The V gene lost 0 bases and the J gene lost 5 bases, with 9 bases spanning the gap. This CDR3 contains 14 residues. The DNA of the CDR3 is TGCGCCAGCAGCTTGGGGGACCAAGACAATGAGCAGTTCTTC. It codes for CASSLGDQDNEQFF.

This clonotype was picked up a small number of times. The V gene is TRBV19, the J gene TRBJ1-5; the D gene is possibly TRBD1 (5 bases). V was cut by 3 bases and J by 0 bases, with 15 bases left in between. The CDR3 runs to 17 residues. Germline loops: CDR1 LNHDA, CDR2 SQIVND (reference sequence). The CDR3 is CASSIWPRGGSNQPQHF. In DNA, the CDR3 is TGTGCCAGTAGTATTTGGCCACGGGGGGGTAGCAATCAGCCCCAGCATTTT.

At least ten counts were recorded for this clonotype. In DNA form, the CDR3 reads TGTGCCAGCAGTTTAAAATATGGAGGGACAGGGGATCAGCCCCAGCATTTT. Amino acids: CASSLKYGGTGDQPQHF. The chain joins TRBV27 to TRBJ1-5, with 10 nucleotides matching TRBD1. The V segment lost 2 bases and the J segment 5 bases; nucleotides outside the gene matches: 9. The CDR3 extends over 17 amino acids. Germline CDR1 MNHEY, CDR2 SMNVEV (reference sequence).

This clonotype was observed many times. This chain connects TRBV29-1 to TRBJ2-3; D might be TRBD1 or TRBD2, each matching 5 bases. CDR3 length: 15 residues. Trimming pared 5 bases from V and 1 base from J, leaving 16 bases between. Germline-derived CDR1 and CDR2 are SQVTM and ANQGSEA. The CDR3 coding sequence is TGCAGCGTTAACCAAGAGGGGCGCGGCACAGATACGCAGTATTTT. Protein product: CSVNQEGRGTDTQYF.

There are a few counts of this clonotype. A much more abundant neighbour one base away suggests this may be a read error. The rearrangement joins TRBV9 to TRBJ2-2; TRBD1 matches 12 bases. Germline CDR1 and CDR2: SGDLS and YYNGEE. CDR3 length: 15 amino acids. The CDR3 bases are TGTGCCTGCAGCGTCGGGACAGGGGGCTTCGGGGAGCTGTTTTTT. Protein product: CACSVGTGGFGELFF. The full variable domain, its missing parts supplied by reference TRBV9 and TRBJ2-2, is DSGVTQTPKHLITATGQRVTLRCSPRSGDLSVYWYQQSLDQGLQFLIQYYNGEERAKGNILERFSAQQFPDLHSELNLSSLELGDSALYFCACSVGTGGFGELFFGEGSRLTVL.

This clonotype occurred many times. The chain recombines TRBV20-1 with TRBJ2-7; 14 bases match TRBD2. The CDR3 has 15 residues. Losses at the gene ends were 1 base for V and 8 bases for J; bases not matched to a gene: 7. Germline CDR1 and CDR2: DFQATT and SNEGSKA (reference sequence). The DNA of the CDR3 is TGCAGTGCTAGAGCCCCGACTAGCGGGAGGGCCCAGCAGTACTTC. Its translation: CSARAPTSGRAQQYF.